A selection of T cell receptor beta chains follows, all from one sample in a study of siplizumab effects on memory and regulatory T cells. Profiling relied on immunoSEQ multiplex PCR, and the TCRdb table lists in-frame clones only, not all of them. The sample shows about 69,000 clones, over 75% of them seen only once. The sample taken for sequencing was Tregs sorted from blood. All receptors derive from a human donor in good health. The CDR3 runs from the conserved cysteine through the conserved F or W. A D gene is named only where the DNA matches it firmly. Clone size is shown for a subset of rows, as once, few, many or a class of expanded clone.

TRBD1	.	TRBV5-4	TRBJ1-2	CASSDDRGGGYTF	TGTGCCAGCAGCGACGACAGGGGTGGCGGCTACACCTTC
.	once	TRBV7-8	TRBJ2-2	CASSLWDTGELFF	TGTGCCAGCAGCTTATGGGACACCGGGGAGCTGTTTTTT
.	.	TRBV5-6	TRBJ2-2	CASSSVTGELFF	TGTGCCAGCAGCAGTGTCACCGGGGAGCTGTTTTTT
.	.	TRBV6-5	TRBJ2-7	CASSYLRGYEQYF	TGTGCCAGCAGTTACCTGAGGGGGTACGAGCAGTACTTC
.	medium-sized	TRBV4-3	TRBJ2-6	CASSQGDSLSGANVLTF	TGCGCCAGCAGCCAAGGAGACAGTCTCTCTGGGGCCAACGTCCTGACTTTC
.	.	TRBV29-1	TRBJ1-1	CSYREGLRAFF	TGCAGCTACAGGGAGGGACTCCGGGCTTTCTTT
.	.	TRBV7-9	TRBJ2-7	CASKRESSYEQYF	TGTGCCAGCAAGAGGGAGAGCTCCTACGAGCAGTACTTC
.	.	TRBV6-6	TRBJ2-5	CASSYLGRQETQYF	TGTGCCAGCTCCTACCTGGGACGCCAAGAGACCCAGTACTTC
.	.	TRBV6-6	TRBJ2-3	CASRKDGTDTDTQYF	TGTGCCAGCAGGAAGGACGGAACGGACACAGATACGCAGTATTTT
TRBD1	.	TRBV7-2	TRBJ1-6	CASSLAVRGHSPLHF	TGTGCCAGCAGCTTAGCGGTCAGGGGGCATTCACCCCTCCACTTT
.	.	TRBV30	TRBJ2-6	CAWRNSGANVLTF	TGTGCCTGGAGGAACTCTGGGGCCAACGTCCTGACTTTC
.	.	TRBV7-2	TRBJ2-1	CASSLGWSSYNEQFF	TGTGCCAGCAGCTTGGGGTGGAGCTCCTACAATGAGCAGTTCTTC
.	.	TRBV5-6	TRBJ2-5	CASSLSETQYF	TGTGCCAGCAGCTTGTCGGAGACCCAGTACTTC
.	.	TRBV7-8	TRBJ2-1	CASSLGQNNEQFF	TGTGCCAGCAGCTTAGGGCAAAACAATGAGCAGTTCTTC
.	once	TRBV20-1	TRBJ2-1	CSASYLNEQFF	TGCAGTGCTAGTTATCTGAATGAGCAGTTCTTC
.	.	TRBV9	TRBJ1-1	CASTRDMNTEAFF	TGTGCCAGCACACGGGATATGAACACTGAAGCTTTCTTT
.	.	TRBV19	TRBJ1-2	CASSIIATRVYGYTF	TGTGCCAGTAGTATAATCGCCACGAGAGTCTATGGCTACACCTTC
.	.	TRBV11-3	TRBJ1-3	CASTHRTRSRNTIYF	TGTGCCAGCACCCACCGGACCCGAAGTAGGAACACCATATATTTT
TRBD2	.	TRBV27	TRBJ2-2	CATGTSSTRTGELFF	TGTGCCACCGGGACTAGCTCCACTAGGACCGGGGAGCTGTTTTTT
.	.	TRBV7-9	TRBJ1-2	CASSISGTFYGYTF	TGTGCCAGCAGCATTTCCGGGACCTTCTATGGCTACACCTTC
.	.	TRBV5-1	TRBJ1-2	CASKTVGQTNYGYTF	TGCGCCAGCAAGACCGTTGGGCAGACTAACTATGGCTACACCTTC
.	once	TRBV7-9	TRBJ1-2	CASNVDRDYGYTF	TGTGCCAGCAACGTAGACAGAGACTATGGCTACACCTTC